This TCR beta chain was captured in a study of identical twins. Study outcomes and limitations: For monozygotic twins, models underestimated out-of-frame TCR alpha sharing.

With 9 bases removed from V and 0 bases from J, the gap between germline ends came to 12 bases. Germline V lookup: CDR1 ENHRY, CDR2 SYGVKD. This CDR3 region has 14 residues. Concerning this clonotype itself: Its antigen is unidentified.

TCRdb re-derived calls from the 5' RACE reads in MiXCR, one entry per CDR3 protein. The sample carries around 1.7 million distinct CDR3 sequences, about 30% recorded once. The clonotype comes from a newborn girl in good health. Material for sequencing was cord blood. The chain recombines TRBV10-3 with TRBJ1-5, with D possibly matching TRBD1 (5 bases). The CDR3 spells CAIDTGLSNQPQHF. CDR3 coding DNA: TGTGCCATAGATACGGGACTTAGCAATCAGCCCCAGCATTTT.